This entry is about one T cell receptor beta chain. The data stem from a study of blood T cell repertoires in COVID-19. Study background: Researchers got acute and convalescent COVID-19 samples from the United States, Italy and Spain. In each case, the material was cDNA or gDNA derived from T cells, B-cell-depleted T cells, or PBMCs.

Study processing details: Amplified reference gene primers provided the basis for estimating nucleated cell counts. Libraries were prepared by immunoSEQ multiplex PCR; TCRdb keeps only in-frame clonotypes and omits some of them. Clonal size and the V and J genes are those of that table, whereas D and trimming came from the DNA. The repertoire holds some 91,000 clones, with around nine tenths as singletons. This CDR3 region has 14 residues. Germline loops: CDR1 SGHNT, CDR2 YYREEE (reference sequence). V was shortened by 5 bases and J by 6 bases, with 17 bases between the two germline ends. The receptor was derived from a man aged 55 to 69 with acute or convalescent COVID-19. V and J are TRBV5-4 and TRBJ1-1; weak D call: TRBD1 (6 bases). The sample consisted of peripheral blood. The CDR3 bases are TGTGCCAGCAGTTCAGGGGACACAAGGCCTGAAGCTTTCTTT. Translated: CASSSGDTRPEAFF.